This record looks at one T cell receptor (beta chain) sequence and its context. This clonotype was found a few times. What antigen it recognizes has not been identified. The record has no base qualities; no much larger clone is one base away. TCRdb records Illumina NovaSeq 6000 as the sequencer. cDNA libraries for TCRalpha and TCRbeta were prepared by 5'RACE using constant-segment primers, with sample barcodes and unique molecular identifiers added. Trizol reagent was used to extract RNA from every sample. Amplification of the libraries took two PCR steps, and the second step added a second sample barcode plus Illumina TruSeq adapters. The libraries were sequenced on an Illumina NovaSeq using 2 x 150 bp paired-end reads. The authors' pipeline ran thus. The reads were demultiplexed and collapsed into UMI-guided consensus sequences using migec v1.2.7. Using mixcr v2.1.11, the UMI consensuses were aligned to TRA and TRB V and J templates and assembled into clonotypes. A clonotype was counted as expanded or contracted only if both edgeR and NoisET called the change significant, with noise models trained on biological replicates. For edgeR calls, a false discovery rate-adjusted p below 0.01 and a log2 fold-change threshold of 1 were applied. As an exploratory analysis of dynamics, PCA with hierarchical clustering was applied to max-normalized trajectories of the 1000 most abundant clonotypes. Separately sequenced CD4+ and CD8+ repertoires were used to assign the CD4 or CD8 phenotype of responding clones. Starting from the raw public reads, TCRdb applied fastp trimming at Q25, assembled clones with MiXCR and retained in-frame beta chains. Rows are unified per CDR3 protein, each entry keeping the most common DNA and genes. The authors' filters were not applied to this entry. Counted in this sample were roughly 300,000 distinct CDR3 sequences; around 8% of them appeared once. The ten largest clones take up 20% to 25% of the sample.

The record originates from a study of T-cell memory formation after mild COVID-19 (dated by TCRdb to the early 2020s). Context from the whole study: TCR sequence clusters from the two donors were found to be largely donor specific. The cohort comprised two young, previously healthy adult volunteers, one female and one male. T-cell clones expanding and contracting after mild COVID-19 in two donors were tracked by longitudinal TCRalpha and TCRbeta repertoire sequencing.

Ficoll-Paque density gradient centrifugation was used to isolate PBMCs. Trimming costs V 4 bases and J 7 bases, and their ends lie 19 bases apart. From its cysteine to its phenylalanine, the CDR3 spans 15 amino acids. CDR3 DNA is the only sequence kept; it has 45 bases, read in frame from the first base. From the germline V gene, CDR1 is MNHEY and CDR2 is SVGAGI. Here is what the overall study found, with its caveats: Clones contracting from day 15 to 85 had balanced CD4/CD8 phenotypes, while a second wave expanding from day 15 to 37 was biased towards CD4+. The detection of some responding clones in pre-infection memory suggests that pre-existing cross-reactive memory T cells joined the SARS-CoV-2 response. Only two mild cases were covered by the study, and larger cohorts that include severe cases with pre-infection samples were considered necessary. Whether the second-wave clones peaking on day 37 were SARS-CoV-2 specific was not confirmed. Contracting CD4+ clones were found mainly in CM and EM memory subsets, while CD8+ clones were enriched in EMRA.

The sequenced sample consisted of PBMCs or a T cell subset sorted from them (not recorded which). This receptor was identified in a man younger than 35 who had mild COVID-19 (a few samples of this study predate the infection). The sample titles of this study are shuffled in the database, so cell type and time point are left out; the donor was told from shared clones. In this chain, TRBV6-5 is recombined with TRBJ1-2; a weak D assignment points to TRBD1 (5 bases agree). The DNA is TGTGCCAGCAGTTTCACTGGGACGCTCTCGGGTGGCTACACCTTC. This yields the protein CASSFTGTLSGGYTF.